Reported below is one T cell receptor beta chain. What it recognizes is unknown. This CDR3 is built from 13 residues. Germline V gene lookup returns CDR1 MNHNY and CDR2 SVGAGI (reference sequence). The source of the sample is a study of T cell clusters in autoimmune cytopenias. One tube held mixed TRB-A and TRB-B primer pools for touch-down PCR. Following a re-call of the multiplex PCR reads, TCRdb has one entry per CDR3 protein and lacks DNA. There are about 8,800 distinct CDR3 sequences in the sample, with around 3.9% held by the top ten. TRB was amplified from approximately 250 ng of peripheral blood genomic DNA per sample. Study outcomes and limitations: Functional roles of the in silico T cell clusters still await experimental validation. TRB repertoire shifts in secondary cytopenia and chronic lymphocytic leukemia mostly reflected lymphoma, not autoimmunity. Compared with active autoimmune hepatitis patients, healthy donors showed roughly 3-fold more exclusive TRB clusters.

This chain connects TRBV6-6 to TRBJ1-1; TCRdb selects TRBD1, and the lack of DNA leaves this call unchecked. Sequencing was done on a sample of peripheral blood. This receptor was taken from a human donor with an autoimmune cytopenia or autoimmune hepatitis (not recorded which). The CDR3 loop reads CASSPRENTEAFF.